A selection of T cell receptor beta chains follows, all from one sample in a study of cytomegalovirus exposure and HLA in healthy donors. The method was immunoSEQ multiplex PCR; TCRdb's version includes in-frame clones alone and lacks a portion of them. The data show 55,000 to 85,000 clones, and the top ten clones hold 2.4%. Sequenced: PBMCs. The receptors come from a female donor in good health and CMV-seropositive. Each CDR3 is given with its conserved first and last residue. A D gene is named only where the DNA matches it firmly.

19,TRBV7-9,TRBJ2-5,TRBD2,TGTGCCAGCAGCTCTCGCCGGTCCGGGACTAGCGGGGGGATTGAGACCCAGTACTTC,CASSSRRSGTSGGIETQYF
13,TRBV7-3,TRBJ2-7,TRBD1,TGTGCCAGCAGCCCGACAGGGGCCTACGAGCAGTACTTC,CASSPTGAYEQYF
12,TRBV29-1,TRBJ1-1,TRBD1,TGCAGCGTTGGGGACAGAGCCACTGAAGCTTTCTTT,CSVGDRATEAFF
15,TRBV7-9,TRBJ2-2,.,TGTGCCAGCAGTCATGCAGGAACGAACACCGGGGAGCTGTTTTTT,CASSHAGTNTGELFF
14,TRBV6-5,TRBJ1-1,.,TGTGCCAGCAGTTACGGACAGATGAACACTGAAGCTTTCTTT,CASSYGQMNTEAFF
15,TRBV5-6,TRBJ2-5,.,TGTGCCAGCAGCGTCCCGGGACATCCGCCAGAGACCCAGTACTTC,CASSVPGHPPETQYF
12,TRBV29-1,TRBJ2-3,.,TGCAGCGTTGAGCGTGGTCCGGATACGCAGTATTTT,CSVERGPDTQYF
14,TRBV7-2,TRBJ2-1,TRBD1,TGTGCCAGCAGCTTACGGGACAGGGTAAATGAGCAGTTCTTC,CASSLRDRVNEQFF
13,TRBV5-6,TRBJ2-3,.,TGTGCCAGCAGCTTGGACCAGGGCCTTACGCAGTATTTT,CASSLDQGLTQYF
15,TRBV5-1,TRBJ1-4,.,TGCGCCAGCAGCTTGGCCGTTGGAGGGTCCGAAAAACTGTTTTTT,CASSLAVGGSEKLFF
15,TRBV27,TRBJ2-3,TRBD2,TGTGCCAGCAGTTTGGGGGAGGGCCGAACAGATACGCAGTATTTT,CASSLGEGRTDTQYF
17,TRBV14,TRBJ2-3,TRBD2,TGTGCCAGCAGCCAAGCGGAGCTAGCGGGGATCGCAGATACGCAGTATTTT,CASSQAELAGIADTQYF
14,TRBV7-2,TRBJ1-2,TRBD1,TGTGCCAGCAGCGCGCGACAGGGGGCGGATGGCTACACCTTC,CASSARQGADGYTF
15,TRBV2,TRBJ1-3,.,TGTGCCAGCAGTGCGGACAGCCTCTCTGGAAACACCATATATTTT,CASSADSLSGNTIYF
14,TRBV4-1,TRBJ1-4,TRBD1,TGCGCCAGCAGCTCCACAGGGGGCAGTGAAAAACTGTTTTTT,CASSSTGGSEKLFF
13,TRBV7-6,TRBJ2-2,.,TGTGCCAGCAGCTTACGGGGAACCGGGGAGCTGTTTTTT,CASSLRGTGELFF
16,TRBV7-9,TRBJ2-6,.,TGTGCCAGCAGCTTAGACGGGACAACCGGGGCCAACGTCCTGACTTTC,CASSLDGTTGANVLTF
12,TRBV19,TRBJ1-2,TRBD1,TGTGCCAGTAGCGGACAGGGCTTTGGCTACACCTTC,CASSGQGFGYTF
14,TRBV10-3,TRBJ1-2,.,TGTGCCATCAGTGAGTTGGAGGGAGGGCAAGGCTACACCTTC,CAISELEGGQGYTF
19,TRBV9,TRBJ2-1,TRBD1,TGTGCCAGCAGCGCGCCCCGGGACAGGGGACCCGGCTCCGACAATGAGCAGTTCTTC,CASSAPRDRGPGSDNEQFF
14,TRBV28,TRBJ2-2,TRBD1,TGTGCCAGCACCCCGGGACAGGGGATCGGGGAGCTGTTTTTT,CASTPGQGIGELFF
13,TRBV5-8,TRBJ1-5,TRBD1,TGTGCCAGCAGCCTACAGGGGGCGCAGCCCCAGCATTTT,CASSLQGAQPQHF
19,TRBV6-4,TRBJ2-5,TRBD2,TGTGCCAGCAGTGACCCGAATAGAATCCCCCCTAGCGGGCTGGAGACCCAGTACTTC,CASSDPNRIPPSGLETQYF
11,TRBV7-2,TRBJ2-3,.,TGTGCCAGCAACCGGGCAGATACGCAGTATTTT,CASNRADTQYF